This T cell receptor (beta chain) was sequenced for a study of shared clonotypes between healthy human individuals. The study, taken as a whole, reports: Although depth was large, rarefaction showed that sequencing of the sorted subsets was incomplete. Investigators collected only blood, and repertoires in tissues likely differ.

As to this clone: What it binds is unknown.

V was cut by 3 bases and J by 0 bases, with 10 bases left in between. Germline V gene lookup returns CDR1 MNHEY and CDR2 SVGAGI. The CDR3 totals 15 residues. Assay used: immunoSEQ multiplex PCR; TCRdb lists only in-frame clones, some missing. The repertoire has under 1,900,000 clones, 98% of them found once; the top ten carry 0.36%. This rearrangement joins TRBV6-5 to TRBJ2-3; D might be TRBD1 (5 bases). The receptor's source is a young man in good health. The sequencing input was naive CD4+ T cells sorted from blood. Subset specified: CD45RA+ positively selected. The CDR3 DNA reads TGTGCCAGCAGTTATCAGGGATCTAGCACAGATACGCAGTATTTT. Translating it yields CASSYQGSSTDTQYF.